This TCR beta chain was documented in a study of T-cell reconstitution after alpha-beta-depleted transplantation in children. Preparation of the TCRbeta library was carried out with unique molecular identifiers. Each CDR3 protein is one row after TCRdb ran MiXCR on the PCR reads. The table has 580,000 or so distinct CDR3 sequences, about 21% seen once. The V gene's germline CDR1 is MGHDK and CDR2 SYGVNS. V gave up 4 bases and J gave up 0 bases; unmatched junction bases: 5. This CDR3 comprises 16 residues. The sequencing used PBMCs, mostly from graft donor cells, collected 360 days after TCRalphabeta/CD19-depleted stem cell transplant. The rearrangement links TRBV25-1 to TRBJ2-1; 8 positions agree with TRBD1. This TCR derives from a boy younger than two who had a stem cell transplant for acute myeloid leukemia, so the T cells may come from the graft donor. The CDR3 DNA reads TGTGCCAGCAGTGTTGCAGGGGGCGGCTCCTACAATGAGCAGTTCTTC. The encoded protein is CASSVAGGGSYNEQFF.